Included here is one T cell receptor (beta chain) sequence, with context. No antigen is known for it. Germline CDR1 reads MNHEY; CDR2 reads SMNVEV (reference sequence). The J segment lost 4 bases and the V segment lost 8 bases, leaving 13 bases of the junction unmatched. This CDR3 spans 15 amino acids. CD45RO-negative, CCR7-selected cells formed the naive CD8 fraction, which excluded terminally differentiated effector memory CD45RA+ cells. Assay: immunoSEQ multiplex PCR; the TCRdb copy retains only in-frame clones and omits some. The sample records 2 million to 2.5 million clones, approximately 94% being singletons. This entry is derived from a study of shared clonotypes between healthy human individuals. Overall study findings and caveats: The generation probabilities recorded for non-shared clonotypes fell below those of clonotypes shared by all four donors.

The rearrangement joins TRBV27 to TRBJ2-7, with 8 bases matching TRBD2. The source is a man younger than 30 in good health. The sample consisted of naive CD8+ T cells sorted from blood. The CDR3 DNA reads as TGTGCCAGCGGCCCCACGGGGGGGCGCGGGTACGAGCAGTACTTC. This sequence encodes CASGPTGGRGYEQYF.